This is a list of T cell receptor beta chains from one sample in a study of siplizumab effects on memory and regulatory T cells. The method was immunoSEQ multiplex PCR; TCRdb's version includes in-frame clones alone and lacks a portion of them. The table lists tens of thousands of clones, 88% of them singletons. Specimen: Tregs sorted from blood. The receptors originated from a human donor in good health. Both conserved end residues are part of each CDR3. The order of the fields is V gene, clone size, J gene, D gene, CDR3 DNA, CDR3 protein. A D gene is named only where the DNA matches it firmly. For some rows the clone size is stated as once, few or many, or as a class when expanded; others skip it.

v_gene: TRBV18
abundance: -
j_gene: TRBJ1-2
d_gene: -
CDR3nt: TGTGCCAGCTCACCGACGGGCAACTATGGCTACACCTTC
CDR3aa: CASSPTGNYGYTF

v_gene: TRBV18
abundance: once
j_gene: TRBJ2-5
d_gene: TRBD2
CDR3nt: TGTGCCAGCTCACCAACGACTAGCGGCCAAGAGACCCAGTACTTC
CDR3aa: CASSPTTSGQETQYF

v_gene: TRBV28
abundance: -
j_gene: TRBJ1-2
d_gene: -
CDR3nt: TGTGCCAGCAGTTTTCAGGGAAAAAGCTATGGCTACACCTTC
CDR3aa: CASSFQGKSYGYTF

v_gene: TRBV6-1
abundance: once
j_gene: TRBJ2-3
d_gene: -
CDR3nt: TGTGCCAGCAGTGCCGGTCGGCATCGGACCATCACAGATACGCAGTATTTT
CDR3aa: CASSAGRHRTITDTQYF

v_gene: TRBV5-4
abundance: -
j_gene: TRBJ2-1
d_gene: -
CDR3nt: TGTGCCAGCAGCTTGGGGTACGGCTCCTACAATGAGCAGTTCTTC
CDR3aa: CASSLGYGSYNEQFF

v_gene: TRBV27
abundance: -
j_gene: TRBJ1-2
d_gene: TRBD1
CDR3nt: TGTGCCAGCAGTTTTGGGACAGGGGCGCGTGGCTACACCTTC
CDR3aa: CASSFGTGARGYTF

v_gene: TRBV7-2
abundance: -
j_gene: TRBJ2-2
d_gene: -
CDR3nt: TGTGCCAGCAGCTGGGGTGGGGGCGGCACCGGGGAGCTGTTTTTT
CDR3aa: CASSWGGGGTGELFF

v_gene: TRBV27
abundance: -
j_gene: TRBJ1-1
d_gene: -
CDR3nt: TGTGCCAGCGAAAGGCACCTTAACACTGAAGCTTTCTTT
CDR3aa: CASERHLNTEAFF

v_gene: TRBV5-5
abundance: -
j_gene: TRBJ2-5
d_gene: -
CDR3nt: TGTGCCAGCAGCGCTGGTCCGGGGAACCAAGAGACCCAGTACTTC
CDR3aa: CASSAGPGNQETQYF

v_gene: TRBV6-1
abundance: once
j_gene: TRBJ1-2
d_gene: TRBD1
CDR3nt: TGTGCCAGCAGCGCAGACAGGGGAGGCTATGGCTACACCTTC
CDR3aa: CASSADRGGYGYTF

v_gene: TRBV27
abundance: -
j_gene: TRBJ2-3
d_gene: -
CDR3nt: TGTGCCAGCAGTTTATGGGGGGACAACGTGCGTCGGACAGATACGCAGTATTTT
CDR3aa: CASSLWGDNVRRTDTQYF

v_gene: TRBV2
abundance: once
j_gene: TRBJ2-3
d_gene: -
CDR3nt: TGTGCCAGCAGTGGGGACAACACAGATACGCAGTATTTT
CDR3aa: CASSGDNTDTQYF

v_gene: TRBV11-1
abundance: -
j_gene: TRBJ2-1
d_gene: -
CDR3nt: TGTGCCAGCAGCCGCTACCTAGCGAGGTCCTACAATGAGCAGTTCTTC
CDR3aa: CASSRYLARSYNEQFF

v_gene: TRBV7-8
abundance: once
j_gene: TRBJ1-5
d_gene: -
CDR3nt: TGTGCCAGCAGCTGGGGCGGGGTGCATCAGCCCCAGCATTTT
CDR3aa: CASSWGGVHQPQHF

v_gene: TRBV15
abundance: once
j_gene: TRBJ2-3
d_gene: -
CDR3nt: TGTGCCACCAGCATGGGACCGACTAGCACAGATACGCAGTATTTT
CDR3aa: CATSMGPTSTDTQYF

v_gene: TRBV10-3
abundance: -
j_gene: TRBJ1-1
d_gene: TRBD1
CDR3nt: TGTGCCATCAGAGGGGGAGGACAGGGGACTTCTGAAGCTTTCTTT
CDR3aa: CAIRGGGQGTSEAFF

v_gene: TRBV4-1
abundance: -
j_gene: TRBJ2-2
d_gene: TRBD2
CDR3nt: TGCGCCAGCAGCCACCACGGACTAGCGAACACCGGGGAGCTGTTTTTT
CDR3aa: CASSHHGLANTGELFF

v_gene: TRBV15
abundance: -
j_gene: TRBJ2-5
d_gene: -
CDR3nt: TGTGCCACCAGCAGAGATTGGGGGGAGCAGTACTTC
CDR3aa: CATSRDWGEQYF

v_gene: TRBV15
abundance: -
j_gene: TRBJ2-7
d_gene: TRBD2
CDR3nt: TGTGCCACCAGCAGAGATTGGCCTAGCGGGTTCTACGAGCAGTACTTC
CDR3aa: CATSRDWPSGFYEQYF

v_gene: TRBV28
abundance: once
j_gene: TRBJ1-6
d_gene: -
CDR3nt: TGTGCCAGCAGTTTAATAGGGTATAATTCACCCCTCCACTTT
CDR3aa: CASSLIGYNSPLHF